This T cell receptor beta chain was identified during a study of CD8+CD57+ T cells in acquired aplastic anemia. Study overall: Sorted CD4+ and CD8+ cells yielded 3.2 ug of DNA on average. The study's findings and limits: About 27 shared CD8+ CDR3s appeared highly expressed within patients' immunodominant clones. Simpson's diversity of CD8+ cells was not significantly different in patients compared with controls.

Notes on this clonotype: No antigen is known for it.

The use of genomic DNA as template underpinned the TCR beta VDJ and CDR3 profiling. TCRdb analysed the reads with MiXCR anew, one entry per CDR3 protein. The sample holds 300,000 or so distinct CDR3 sequences, roughly three fifths seen once. Germline lookup yields CDR1 SQVTM and CDR2 ANQGSEA. CDR3 length: 13 amino acids. V shed 4 bases, J shed 5 bases, and the junction held 6 bases outside the gene matches. This receptor was identified in a human donor with severe aplastic anemia or a healthy control (not recorded which). The sample taken for sequencing was sorted CD4+, CD8+, or CD8+CD57+ T cells (not recorded which) from PBMCs. The V call is TRBV29-1, the J call TRBJ2-7, with 9 bases that match TRBD1. In DNA, the CDR3 is TGCAGCGTTGCATCGGGGACAGGGCACGAGCAGTACTTC. Its translation: CSVASGTGHEQYF.